The clone carrying this T cell receptor beta chain was found many times. Antigen unknown. Every naive CD8 library was made from between roughly 19,000 and 1,000,000 sorted cells with 10%, 30% or 50% RNA. Sorting was used to obtain naive CD8 T cells (CD8+CD4-CCR7+CD45RA+). Listed TCR primers and previously described methods were used for bulk TCR libraries. MiXCR was run by TCRdb on the PCR reads, yielding one entry per CDR3 protein. The sample yields about 640,000 distinct CDR3 sequences, 20% seen once. This entry comes from a study of molecular identifiers for immune sequencing clone quantification. Study outcomes and limitations: Clones of above 20 RNA copies carried over 98% of effector molecules; in naive cells they carried under 1%.

V shed 5 bases and J shed 6 bases, with 7 bases lying between them. Germline V gene data show CDR1 as MDHEN and CDR2 as SYDVKM. The CDR3 spans 11 residues. The V call is TRBV28, the J call TRBJ1-1; D uncertain. Material: naive CD8+ T cells from blood, with Jurkat cell RNA spiked in. This sample's subset: FACS-sorted CD8+CD4-CCR7+CD45RA+ naive T cells. This clonotype was obtained from a human donor in good health. Some libraries in this study had Jurkat cell RNA spiked in. The CDR3 is CASSPASEAFF. The CDR3 coding sequence is TGTGCCAGCAGTCCCGCCTCTGAAGCTTTCTTT.